Shown below are 22 T cell receptor beta chains from a single sample sequenced in a study of CD8 T cells in ankylosing spondylitis. TCRdb ran MiXCR on the 5' RACE reads and lists one entry per CDR3 protein. Of a few hundred thousand distinct CDR3 sequences listed, 20% are singletons. What was sequenced was blood, either unsorted or a sorted T cell fraction (not recorded which). These receptors were collected from a male donor with ankylosing spondylitis or in good health (not recorded which).

This clonotype was detected a few times. The chain links TRBV25-1 to TRBJ1-1, with D unclear. V was trimmed by 1 base and J by 2 bases, leaving 8 bases between them. The germline CDR1 and CDR2 sequences are MGHDK and SYGVNS. The CDR3 extends over 14 amino acids. The CDR3 sequence is CASSESPRNTEAFF. CDR3 nucleotides: TGTGCCAGCAGTGAATCCCCCAGAAACACTGAAGCTTTCTTT.

This clonotype appeared a few times. The chain combines TRBV20-1 with TRBJ2-1; perhaps TRBD2 as D (6 bases). CDR3 length: 13 residues. Per the germline V gene, CDR1 is DFQATT and CDR2 is SNEGSKA (reference sequence). The germline V and J ends were trimmed by 1 base and 8 bases, with 12 bases remaining between them. Here the CDR3 reads CSARGETSYEQFF. The CDR3 DNA sequence: TGCAGTGCTAGAGGAGAGACTAGTTATGAGCAGTTCTTC.

This clonotype showed up just a few times. V usage is TRBV5-1 and J usage is TRBJ2-2; TRBD1 aligns across 7 bases. This CDR3 comprises 16 residues. With V trimmed by 4 bases and J by 2 bases, 8 bases remained unmatched. Germline V lookup: CDR1 SGHRS, CDR2 YFSETQ. The CDR3 DNA is TGCGCCAGCAGCCAATACAGGGGTGCAAACACCGGGGAGCTGTTTTTT. Translation gives CASSQYRGANTGELFF.

This chain connects TRBV21-1 to TRBJ2-7; the table's D call, TRBD1, has no DNA check behind it. TRBV21-1 is marked as a pseudogene. This CDR3 spans 16 amino acids. The DNA for the CDR3 is TGTGCCAGCAGCACATTGGACACCGCGAGCTCCTACGAGCAGTACGTC. The encoded protein is CASSTLDTASSYEQYV.

This clonotype was detected only a few times. V gene TRBV7-2 combines with J gene TRBJ2-5, with 13 bases lining up with TRBD2. The CDR3 totals 16 residues. The J segment lost 4 bases and the V segment lost 1 base, leaving 3 bases of the junction unmatched. CDR1 is SGHTA and CDR2 is FQGNSA in the germline V gene. CDR3 nucleotide sequence: TGTGCCAGCAGCTTAGGGACTAGCGGGGGCGTAGAGACCCAGTACTTC. Translation: CASSLGTSGGVETQYF.

The chain links TRBV5-5 to TRBJ2-3; either TRBD1 or TRBD2 may supply D (5 bases each). The germline gives CDR1 SGHKS, CDR2 YYEKEE (reference sequence). Trimming removed 3 bases from V and 4 bases from J, with 24 bases in between. This CDR3 is built from 18 residues. The CDR3 coding sequence is TGTGCCAGCAGCTCCAGATACCAGGGTATTACTAGGGCAGATACGCAGTATTTT. This encodes CASSSRYQGITRADTQYF.

The gene calls are TRBV5-1 and TRBJ1-1; D remains unclear. Germline V gene data show CDR1 as SGHRS and CDR2 as YFSETQ. The CDR3 spans 15 residues. V lost 0 bases and J 0 bases, leaving 9 bases between the germline ends. CDR3 in DNA: TGCGCCAGCAGCTTGGCCTGGCAGATGAACACTGAAGCTTTCTTT. Amino acids: CASSLAWQMNTEAFF. Supplemented by reference TRBV5-1 and TRBJ1-1, the full variable domain reads KAGVTQTPRYLIKTRGQQVTLSCSPISGHRSVSWYQQTPGQGLQFLFEYFSETQRNKGNFPGRFSGRQFSNSRSEMNVSTLELGDSALYLCASSLAWQMNTEAFFGQGTRLTVV.

In this sample, this clonotype turned up a few times. This rearrangement joins TRBV4-2 to TRBJ2-1; 8 nucleotides line up with TRBD2. Germline lookup yields CDR1 LGHNA and CDR2 YNFKEQ. This CDR3 is built from 16 residues. V shed 4 bases, J shed 5 bases, and the junction held 10 bases outside the gene matches. CDR3 residues: CASSPLTGGDHNEQFF. In DNA, the CDR3 is TGTGCCAGCAGCCCGCTTACGGGAGGGGACCACAATGAGCAGTTCTTC.

This clonotype has just a few counts. J is TRBJ2-2 and V is TRBV20-1, with a possible D match to TRBD2 (5 bases). Germline CDR1 is DFQATT and CDR2 is SNEGSKA (reference sequence). Trimming took 1 base from V and 3 from J, leaving 12 bases between them. The CDR3 is made up of 15 amino acids. The CDR3 loop is CSARVLLEDTGELFF. The CDR3 region has the DNA TGCAGTGCTAGAGTGTTACTAGAGGACACCGGGGAGCTGTTTTTT.

The rearrangement links TRBV5-1 to TRBJ1-1; 7 nucleotides agree with TRBD1. The length of the CDR3 is 15 residues. Germline V gives CDR1 SGHRS, CDR2 YFSETQ. J gave up 7 bases and V 3 bases, and 12 bases lay outside the gene matches. CDR3 residues: CASSSKTGSRSEAFF. DNA of the CDR3: TGCGCCAGCAGCTCCAAGACAGGGAGTAGGAGTGAAGCTTTCTTT.

In its sample, this clonotype was seen a few times. The chain recombines TRBV12-3 or TRBV12-4 with TRBJ2-2; a weak D match, TRBD2 (5 bases). V shed 4 bases and J shed 5 bases, with 8 bases lying between them. The CDR3 covers 13 residues. The CDR3 here is CASSSRTTGELFF. As DNA, the CDR3 is TGTGCCAGCAGTTCCCGGACTACCGGGGAGCTGTTTTTT.

This clonotype was detected many times. The CDR3: CSVEDAQGIGETQYF. The DNA for the CDR3 is TGCAGCGTTGAAGACGCACAGGGGATAGGAGAGACCCAGTACTTC. The rearrangement links TRBV29-1 to TRBJ2-5; 7 bases line up with TRBD1. V lost 0 bases, J lost 4 bases, and 8 bases stayed unmatched. The CDR3 loop spans 15 amino acids. Germline V gene lookup returns CDR1 SQVTM and CDR2 ANQGSEA.

V usage is TRBV2 and J usage is TRBJ2-1; 9 bases agree with TRBD1. CDR3 length: 13 residues. After removal of 10 bases from V and 7 bases from J, the junction contained 8 bases not matched to a gene. Germline assignment: CDR1 SNHLY and CDR2 FYNNEI. The CDR3, as DNA: TGTGCCACAAGGGACAGGGTCAGTAATGAGCAGTTCTTC. Residues: CATRDRVSNEQFF.

This clonotype has just a few counts. The chain employs TRBV2 and TRBJ2-2; 9 bases are a match to TRBD1. The CDR3 covers 15 residues. The V gene end was trimmed by 6 bases and the J gene end by 4 bases; junction bases not matched to a gene: 6. Germline CDR1 is SNHLY and CDR2 is FYNNEI. The CDR3 region is CASRAGTGFTGELFF. The CDR3 DNA reads TGTGCCAGCAGGGCCGGGACAGGGTTCACCGGGGAGCTGTTTTTT. The variable domain in full, completed from reference TRBV2 and TRBJ2-2, reads EPEVTQTPSHQVTQMGQEVILRCVPISNHLYFYWYRQILGQKVEFLVSFYNNEISEKSEIFDDQFSVERPDGSNFTLKIRSTKLEDSAMYFCASRAGTGFTGELFFGEGSRLTVL.

This clonotype was recorded at least ten times. The chain joins TRBV29-1 to TRBJ2-2, with TRBD2 identical over 11 bases. Germline-derived CDR1 and CDR2 are SQVTM and ANQGSEA. J lost 5 bases, V lost 4 bases, and 3 bases had no gene match. This CDR3 contains 14 residues. The CDR3 region has the DNA TGCAGCGTTGGGCTAGCGGGGGGAACCGGGGAGCTGTTTTTT. Its translation is CSVGLAGGTGELFF.

The chain uses TRBV5-1 and TRBJ2-1, with TRBD2 as a possible D gene (5 bases). The CDR3 runs 11 residues. Trimming took 6 bases from V and 7 from J, leaving 8 bases between them. The germline gives CDR1 SGHRS, CDR2 YFSETQ. CDR3 in DNA: TGCGCCAGCAAGGGCGGGAATGAGCAGTTCTTC. Translated, it gives CASKGGNEQFF.

The chain uses TRBV3-1 and TRBJ1-1; 8 bases line up with TRBD1. Germline lookup yields CDR1 LGHDT and CDR2 YNNKEL (reference sequence). J lost 1 base, V lost 4 bases, and 8 bases had no gene match. This CDR3 has 16 amino acids. CDR3 protein: CASSPLDRARNTEAFF. CDR3 in DNA: TGTGCCAGCAGCCCCCTGGACAGGGCACGGAACACTGAAGCTTTCTTT.

The chain links TRBV20-1 to TRBJ2-1; tentatively, D is TRBD1 (7 bases). Germline CDR1 DFQATT, CDR2 SNEGSKA (reference sequence). There are 11 residues in the CDR3. V was trimmed by 6 bases and J by 9 bases, leaving 12 bases between them. CDR3 loop: CSANQGGEQFF. The CDR3 DNA reads as TGCAGTGCGAACCAGGGGGGTGAGCAGTTCTTC.

The V gene is TRBV10-3, the J gene TRBJ2-2; TRBD2 might be the D (6 bases). CDR3 size: 15 residues. Trimming stripped 0 bases from V and 6 bases from J, with 11 bases between. The V gene's germline CDR1 is ENHRY and CDR2 SYGVKD. The DNA for the CDR3 is TGTGCCATCAGTGAGTCGGCGGGGTCGGCCGGGGAGCTGTTTTTT. Its translation is CAISESAGSAGELFF.

J is TRBJ1-2 and V is TRBV11-3, with no clear D. The CDR3 totals 15 residues. Germline V CDR1 and CDR2: SGHNT, YENEEA. V was pared by 2 bases and J by 5 bases, with 15 bases between. The CDR3 spells CASSLWAGSEYGYTF. The CDR3 coding sequence is TGTGCCAGCAGCTTATGGGCAGGAAGCGAGTATGGCTACACCTTC.

This rearrangement joins TRBV4-2 to TRBJ1-2; D possibly corresponds to TRBD1 (6 bases). The V gene lost 0 bases and the J gene lost 2 bases, with 7 bases spanning the gap. The V gene's germline CDR1 is LGHNA and CDR2 YNFKEQ. The CDR3 covers 14 residues. The CDR3: CASSQDRGNYGYTF. The CDR3 DNA sequence: TGTGCCAGCAGCCAAGACAGGGGCAACTATGGCTACACCTTC.

The gene calls are TRBV6-1 and TRBJ2-3; 10 bases are a match to TRBD2. The CDR3 runs to 17 residues. Per germline, CDR1 MNHNS and CDR2 SASEGT. J gave up 1 base and V 6 bases, and 10 bases lay outside the gene matches. The CDR3 is CASRRGSGGLRTDTQYF. The DNA of the CDR3 is TGTGCCAGCAGGAGGGGTAGCGGGGGGCTCCGCACAGATACGCAGTATTTT.